The rows below give T cell receptor beta chains drawn from one sample of a study of beta chain features in type 1 diabetes. The protocol was immunoSEQ multiplex PCR, while the TCRdb copy is restricted to in-frame clones and leaves out a portion. Among 250,000 to 300,000 clones listed, about 24% were seen once. What was sequenced was naive CD4+ T cells from blood. These receptors originate from a woman between 25 and 40 years old with type 1 diabetes. Both conserved end residues are part of each CDR3. Fields, in order: CDR3 length, J gene, D gene, clone size, V gene, CDR3 protein, CDR3 DNA. The D gene is left open where the match is weak. Part of the rows lack a size; the others show once, few, many or a class for expanded clones.

>14|TRBJ1-2|.|.|TRBV4-2
CASSQAGPSYGYTF
TGTGCCAGCAGCCAGGCAGGTCCGTCCTATGGCTACACCTTC
>12|TRBJ1-2|.|.|TRBV2
CASIGQGKGYTF
TGTGCCAGCATCGGGCAGGGGAAAGGCTACACCTTC
>12|TRBJ2-7|.|few|TRBV7-9
CASSSGVWEQYF
TGTGCCAGCAGCTCGGGGGTTTGGGAGCAGTACTTC
>14|TRBJ2-7|.|few|TRBV5-6
CASSSLMRYDEQYF
TGTGCCAGCAGCAGCCTGATGAGGTACGACGAGCAGTACTTC
>14|TRBJ2-5|TRBD2|.|TRBV5-1
CASSFGLAQETQYF
TGCGCCAGCAGCTTTGGACTAGCGCAAGAGACCCAGTACTTC
>16|TRBJ2-2|TRBD1|.|TRBV5-1
CASSLSGQGTAGELFF
TGCGCCAGCAGCTTGTCCGGTCAGGGGACAGCCGGGGAGCTGTTTTTT
>13|TRBJ1-5|.|.|TRBV7-3
CASSLTGGQPQHF
TGTGCCAGCAGCTTAACCGGGGGTCAGCCCCAGCATTTT
>14|TRBJ2-1|.|few|TRBV5-4
CAFISGDSYNEQFF
TGTGCCTTTATTTCGGGAGACTCCTACAATGAGCAGTTCTTC
>11|TRBJ2-7|.|few|TRBV20-1
CSARDPPRLYF
TGCAGTGCTAGAGATCCGCCCCGACTGTACTTC
>11|TRBJ1-2|.|few|TRBV30
CAWSVLFGYTF
TGTGCCTGGAGTGTACTTTTCGGCTACACCTTC
>15|TRBJ1-2|TRBD1|few|TRBV7-2
CASSFSGGSNYGYTF
TGTGCCAGCAGCTTTTCAGGGGGGTCGAACTATGGCTACACCTTC
>17|TRBJ2-2|TRBD2|.|TRBV25-1
CASSERGTSGSRGELFF
TGTGCCAGCAGTGAGAGGGGGACTAGCGGGAGCCGCGGGGAGCTGTTTTTT
>14|TRBJ2-1|TRBD1|few|TRBV9
CASSATGEYNEQFF
TGTGCCAGCAGCGCGACAGGGGAATACAATGAGCAGTTCTTC
>13|TRBJ1-1|.|.|TRBV7-9
CASTMGGRTEAFF
TGTGCCAGCACCATGGGGGGACGTACTGAAGCTTTCTTT
>15|TRBJ2-5|TRBD2|few|TRBV9
CASSVTSGRGETQYF
TGTGCCAGCAGCGTGACTAGCGGGAGAGGGGAGACCCAGTACTTC
>13|TRBJ1-1|.|few|TRBV30
CAWSKQVNTEAFF
TGTGCCTGGAGCAAACAAGTGAACACTGAAGCTTTCTTT
>13|TRBJ2-7|.|.|TRBV29-1
CSVGSLSTYEQYF
TGCAGCGTTGGGAGTCTATCAACCTACGAGCAGTACTTC
>15|TRBJ1-2|.|.|TRBV11-3
CASSLGRGRFGGYTF
TGTGCCAGCAGCTTAGGGAGGGGAAGATTTGGTGGCTACACCTTC
>15|TRBJ2-2|TRBD1|few|TRBV29-1
CSVDGGTGDTGELFF
TGCAGCGTTGATGGAGGGACAGGGGACACCGGGGAGCTGTTTTTT
>14|TRBJ2-7|.|.|TRBV7-3
CASSLTSGGHEQYF
TGTGCCAGCAGCTTAACGTCGGGGGGCCACGAGCAGTACTTC
>15|TRBJ1-1|TRBD1|.|TRBV29-1
CSVGWDRDLNTEAFF
TGCAGCGTTGGCTGGGACAGGGACCTGAACACTGAAGCTTTCTTT
>16|TRBJ2-6|TRBD1|few|TRBV6-5
CASSYWTGTGANVLTF
TGTGCCAGCAGTTATTGGACAGGGACTGGGGCCAACGTCCTGACTTTC
>14|TRBJ1-2|.|.|TRBV19
CASSIRTPNYGYTF
TGTGCCAGTAGTATCCGGACTCCTAACTATGGCTACACCTTC
>15|TRBJ2-7|TRBD2|.|TRBV15
CATSLKGGRTYEQYF
TGTGCCACCAGCCTAAAAGGCGGGAGGACGTACGAGCAGTACTTC
>15|TRBJ2-7|TRBD2|few|TRBV5-1
CASSSLAGGPDEQYF
TGCGCCAGCAGTTCCCTAGCGGGAGGGCCAGACGAGCAGTACTTC
>15|TRBJ1-2|TRBD1|.|TRBV5-1
CASSGTAVANYGYTF
TGCGCCAGCAGCGGGACAGCAGTAGCTAACTATGGCTACACCTTC
>15|TRBJ2-7|.|.|TRBV7-9
CASSLEAGTNYEQYF
TGTGCCAGCAGCTTAGAGGCGGGAACGAACTACGAGCAGTACTTC
>14|TRBJ2-7|TRBD1|once|TRBV29-1
CSVVGQDGPHEQYF
TGCAGCGTTGTAGGACAGGACGGCCCCCACGAGCAGTACTTC
>15|TRBJ1-5|.|.|TRBV5-1
CASSLAGGREQPQHF
TGCGCCAGCAGCTTGGCGGGGGGACGGGAGCAGCCCCAGCATTTT
>14|TRBJ2-1|.|.|TRBV9
CASSVATLYNEQFF
TGTGCCAGCAGCGTAGCTACCCTATACAATGAGCAGTTCTTC
>16|TRBJ2-7|TRBD1|once|TRBV7-3
CASSLLRTGGRDEQYF
TGTGCCAGCAGTCTGCTCCGGACAGGGGGAAGGGACGAGCAGTACTTC
>13|TRBJ1-5|.|.|TRBV9
CASSVGPNQPQHF
TGTGCCAGCAGCGTAGGGCCCAATCAGCCCCAGCATTTT
>16|TRBJ2-1|TRBD2|.|TRBV28
CASSSTSGNLYNEQFF
TGTGCCAGCAGTTCGACTAGCGGGAATCTTTACAATGAGCAGTTCTTC
>18|TRBJ1-2|.|few|TRBV15
CATSRELRNSPSNYGYTF
TGTGCCACCAGCAGAGAGCTCCGGAACAGTCCCTCTAACTATGGCTACACCTTC
>14|TRBJ2-7|.|.|TRBV19
CASSPRAVSYEQYF
TGTGCCAGTAGTCCACGAGCGGTATCCTACGAGCAGTACTTC
>14|TRBJ2-6|.|few|TRBV29-1
CSVEDQDGANVLTF
TGCAGCGTTGAAGATCAGGATGGGGCCAACGTCCTGACTTTC
>16|TRBJ1-5|TRBD1|.|TRBV18
CASSRGGDRGNQPQHF
TGTGCCAGCTCACGTGGGGGAGACAGGGGCAATCAGCCCCAGCATTTT
>11|TRBJ2-7|.|.|TRBV18
CASSPSSEQYF
TGTGCCAGCTCACCGTCCTCCGAGCAGTACTTC
>15|TRBJ1-2|.|once|TRBV30
CAWTPRAGWYYGYTF
TGTGCCTGGACACCCCGGGCAGGGTGGTATTATGGCTACACCTTC
>15|TRBJ2-6|.|.|TRBV28
CASSLGGSGANVLTF
TGTGCCAGCAGCCTAGGGGGATCTGGGGCCAACGTCCTGACTTTC
>18|TRBJ2-2|.|.|TRBV5-1
CASSLARGLAANTGELFF
TGCGCCAGCAGCTTGGCCAGGGGGCTAGCGGCGAACACCGGGGAGCTGTTTTTT
>16|TRBJ2-5|.|.|TRBV7-2
CASSLGPHRVRETQYF
TGTGCCAGCAGCTTAGGCCCCCACAGGGTCAGGGAGACCCAGTACTTC
>14|TRBJ2-5|TRBD1|.|TRBV11-2
CASSPQTGGETQYF
TGTGCCAGCAGCCCGCAAACAGGGGGAGAGACCCAGTACTTC